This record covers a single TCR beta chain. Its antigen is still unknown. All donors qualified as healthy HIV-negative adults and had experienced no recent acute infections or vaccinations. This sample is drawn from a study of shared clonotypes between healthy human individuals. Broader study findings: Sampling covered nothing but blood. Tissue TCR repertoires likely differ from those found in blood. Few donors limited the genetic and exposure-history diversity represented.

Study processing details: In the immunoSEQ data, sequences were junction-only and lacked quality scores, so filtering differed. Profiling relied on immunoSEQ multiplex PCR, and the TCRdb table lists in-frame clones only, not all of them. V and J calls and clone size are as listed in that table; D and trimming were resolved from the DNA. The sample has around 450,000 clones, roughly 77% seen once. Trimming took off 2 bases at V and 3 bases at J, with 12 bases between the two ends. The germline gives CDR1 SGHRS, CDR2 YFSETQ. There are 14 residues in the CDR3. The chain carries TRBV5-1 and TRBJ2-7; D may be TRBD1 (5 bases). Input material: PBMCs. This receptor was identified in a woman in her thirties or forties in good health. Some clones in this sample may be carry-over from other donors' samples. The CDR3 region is CASSFGQGNYEQYF. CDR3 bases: TGCGCCAGCAGCTTCGGCCAGGGCAACTACGAGCAGTACTTC.